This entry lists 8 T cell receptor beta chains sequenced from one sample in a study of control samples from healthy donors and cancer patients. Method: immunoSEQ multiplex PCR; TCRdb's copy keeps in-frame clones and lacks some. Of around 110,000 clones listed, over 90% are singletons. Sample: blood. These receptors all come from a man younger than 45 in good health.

The CDR3 DNA reads TGTGCCTGCCAGAGTACCGACCGGGTCTCCGAAGCTTTCTTT. It specifies CACQSTDRVSEAFF. The chain links TRBV30 to TRBJ1-1; D not resolved. CDR1 and CDR2 from the germline V gene are GTSNPN and SVGIG (reference sequence). Trimming removed 6 bases from V and 8 bases from J, with 22 bases in between. This CDR3 spans 14 amino acids.

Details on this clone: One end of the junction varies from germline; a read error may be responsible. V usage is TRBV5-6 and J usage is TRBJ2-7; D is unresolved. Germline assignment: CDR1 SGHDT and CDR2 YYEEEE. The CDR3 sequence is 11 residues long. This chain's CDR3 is CASSLAGRIVF. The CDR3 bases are TGTGCCAGCAGCTTGGCCGGGCGTATTGTCTTC.

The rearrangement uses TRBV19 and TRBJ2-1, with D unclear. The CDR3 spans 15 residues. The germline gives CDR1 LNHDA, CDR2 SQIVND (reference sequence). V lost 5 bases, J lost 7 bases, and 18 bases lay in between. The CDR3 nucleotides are TGTGCCAGTAGTCCAACCGGGTGGAGAGAGAATGAGCAGTTCTTC. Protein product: CASSPTGWRENEQFF.

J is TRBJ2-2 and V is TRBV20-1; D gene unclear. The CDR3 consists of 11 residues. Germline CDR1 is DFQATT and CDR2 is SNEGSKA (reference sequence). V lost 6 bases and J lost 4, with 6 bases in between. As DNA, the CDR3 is TGCAGTGCCTACAGCACCGGGGAGCTGTTTTTT. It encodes CSAYSTGELFF.

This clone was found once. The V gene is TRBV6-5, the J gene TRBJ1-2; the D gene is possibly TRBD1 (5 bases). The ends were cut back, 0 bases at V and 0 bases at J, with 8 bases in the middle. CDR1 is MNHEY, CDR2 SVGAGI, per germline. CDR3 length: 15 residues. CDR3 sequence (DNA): TGTGCCAGCAGTTACTCGGGGCTAACTAACTATGGCTACACCTTC. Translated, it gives CASSYSGLTNYGYTF.

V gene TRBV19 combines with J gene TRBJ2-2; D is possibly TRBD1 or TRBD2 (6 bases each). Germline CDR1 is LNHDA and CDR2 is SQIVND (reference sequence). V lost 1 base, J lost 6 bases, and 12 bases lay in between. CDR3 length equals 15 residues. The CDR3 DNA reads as TGTGCCAGTAGTATAGCACAGGGAGGCGCCGGGGAGCTGTTTTTT. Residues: CASSIAQGGAGELFF.

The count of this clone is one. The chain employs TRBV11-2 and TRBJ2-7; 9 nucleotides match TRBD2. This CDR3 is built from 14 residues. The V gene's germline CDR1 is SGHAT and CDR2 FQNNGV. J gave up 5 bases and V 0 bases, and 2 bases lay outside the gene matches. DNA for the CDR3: TGTGCCAGCAGCTTAGAGGCGGGGGGGGACGAGCAGTACGTC. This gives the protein CASSLEAGGDEQYV.

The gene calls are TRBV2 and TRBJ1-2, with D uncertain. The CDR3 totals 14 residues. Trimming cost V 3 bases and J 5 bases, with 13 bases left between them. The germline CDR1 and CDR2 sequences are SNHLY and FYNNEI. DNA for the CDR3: TGTGCCAGCAGTGATGGACGGACGAGGTATGGCTACACCTTC. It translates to CASSDGRTRYGYTF.